The 21 T cell receptor beta chains presented below share a single source sample, sequenced in a study of shared clonotypes between healthy human individuals. The repertoire was sequenced with immunoSEQ multiplex PCR; TCRdb's copy has only in-frame clones and lacks some. The repertoire holds some 2,500,000 clones, over 85% seen once, with about 0.38% in the top ten. Material for sequencing was naive CD4+ T cells from PBMCs. Subset specified: CD45RA+ positively selected. The receptors derive from a man aged 18 to 30 in good health. Some clones in this sample may be carry-over from other donors' samples.

This clone was found once. V gene TRBV6-5 combines with J gene TRBJ2-7; 8 positions agree with TRBD1. V was clipped by 2 bases and J by 6 bases; unmatched bases: 12. This CDR3 region has 16 residues. Germline V gene lookup returns CDR1 MNHEY and CDR2 SVGAGI. The CDR3 region has the DNA TGTGCCAGCAGTTACCGAGGACAGGGCTGGGGTCGCGAGCAGTACTTC. This translates into CASSYRGQGWGREQYF.

This chain links TRBV2 with TRBJ2-7; tentative D call: TRBD2 (6 bases). The CDR3 is 14 amino acids. Trimming shortened V by 6 bases and J by 0 bases, and 12 bases separated the two germline ends. Germline V gene data show CDR1 as SNHLY and CDR2 as FYNNEI. As DNA, the CDR3 is TGTGCCAGCAGGTCCGGGACTTTCTCCTACGAGCAGTACTTC. Protein: CASRSGTFSYEQYF.

About this clone itself: Other DNA sequences in the sample encode the same CDR3. This chain links TRBV29-1 with TRBJ1-2; possible D gene TRBD1, 5 bases. Trimming removed 4 bases from V and 7 bases from J, with 7 bases in between. The CDR3 runs to 10 residues. Germline CDR1 SQVTM, CDR2 ANQGSEA. The CDR3: CSVVGGGYTF. The CDR3 DNA reads TGCAGCGTTGTTGGGGGTGGCTACACCTTC.

This sequence joins TRBV2 and TRBJ2-7; 8 bases fit TRBD1. The CDR3 is 15 residues long. V trimming: 4 bases; J trimming: 2 bases; junction bases outside the gene matches: 7. The germline CDR1 and CDR2 sequences are SNHLY and FYNNEI. The CDR3 spells CASSARDRTPYEQYF. The CDR3, as DNA: TGTGCCAGCAGTGCCCGGGACAGGACCCCCTACGAGCAGTACTTC.

About this clone itself: Other DNA sequences in the same sample also yield this CDR3. The chain recombines TRBV5-4 with TRBJ2-1; 10 bases align to TRBD2. The trim removed 1 base at V and 6 bases at J, leaving 4 bases unmatched. The CDR3 consists of 15 residues. Germline loops: CDR1 SGHNT, CDR2 YYREEE (reference sequence). For the CDR3, the DNA is TGTGCCAGCAGCTTGAGACTAGCGGGCGGCAATGAGCAGTTCTTC. It is translated as CASSLRLAGGNEQFF. Using reference TRBV5-4 and TRBJ2-1 for the parts outside the CDR3, the full variable domain is ETGVTQSPTHLIKTRGQQVTLRCSSQSGHNTVSWYQQALGQGPQFIFQYYREEENGRGNFPPRFSGLQFPNYSSELNVNALELDDSALYLCASSLRLAGGNEQFFGPGTRLTVL.

On this clone: Other nucleotide sequences from this sample produce the same CDR3. V and J are TRBV28 and TRBJ2-5; D gene unclear. The length of the CDR3 is 13 residues. Between the trimmed V and J ends, which lost 4 bases and 1 base, there was a span of 7 bases. Germline CDR1 and CDR2: MDHEN and SYDVKM. The CDR3, as DNA: TGTGCCAGCAGTTCGGGCAGCCAAGAGACCCAGTACTTC. This sequence encodes CASSSGSQETQYF.

This chain uses TRBV30 with TRBJ1-1; perhaps TRBD1 as D (6 bases). The CDR3 has 13 amino acids. The V end was cut by 8 bases, the J end by 0 bases, with 13 bases between. The germline gives CDR1 GTSNPN, CDR2 SVGIG (reference sequence). CDR3 in amino acids: CAGGRGVNTEAFF. Written as DNA, the CDR3 is TGTGCCGGGGGCCGAGGGGTGAACACTGAAGCTTTCTTT.

The rearrangement links TRBV9 to TRBJ2-5, with a tentative D call TRBD2 (6 bases). Trimming left V 4 bases short and J 2 bases short, with 12 bases between. Germline-derived CDR1 and CDR2 are SGDLS and YYNGEE. There are 14 residues in the CDR3. The CDR3 spells CASSLRRDQETQYF. The CDR3 region has the DNA TGTGCCAGCAGCCTCCGGAGGGATCAAGAGACCCAGTACTTC.

The chain has TRBV28 and TRBJ2-6; a possible D gene is TRBD1 (6 bases). This CDR3 has 16 amino acids. Germline V gives CDR1 MDHEN, CDR2 SYDVKM. The germline V and J ends were trimmed by 7 bases and 0 bases, with 13 bases remaining between them. CDR3 bases: TGTGCCAGCAACTCTCACAGGGACTCTGGGGCCAACGTCCTGACTTTC. Translation gives CASNSHRDSGANVLTF.

The chain carries TRBV2 and TRBJ2-5; D is ambiguous. Germline values: CDR1 SNHLY, CDR2 FYNNEI. Trimming stripped 5 bases from V and 1 base from J, with 8 bases between. The CDR3 loop spans 13 amino acids. CDR3 in amino acids: CASSLGSQETQYF. Here the CDR3 DNA reads TGTGCCAGCAGTCTAGGTAGCCAAGAGACCCAGTACTTC. The full variable domain, completed using reference TRBV2 and TRBJ2-5, is EPEVTQTPSHQVTQMGQEVILRCVPISNHLYFYWYRQILGQKVEFLVSFYNNEISEKSEIFDDQFSVERPDGSNFTLKIRSTKLEDSAMYFCASSLGSQETQYFGPGTRLLVL.

The CDR3 loop reads CASSYFGAKNIQYF. In nucleotides, the CDR3 is TGTGCCAGCAGCTACTTTGGTGCCAAAAACATTCAGTACTTC. The chain uses TRBV5-4 and TRBJ2-4; the D is unclear. CDR3 length: 14 amino acids. CDR1 is SGHNT, CDR2 YYREEE, per germline (reference sequence). The germline V and J ends were trimmed by 3 bases and 1 base, with 8 bases remaining between them.

CDR3 sequence: CASSLAGRDTNYGYTF. CDR3 nucleotide sequence: TGTGCCAGCAGCTTGGCGGGCCGGGACACCAACTATGGCTACACCTTC. The J gene is TRBJ1-2, the V gene TRBV5-6; a weak D match, TRBD1 (6 bases). The CDR3 consists of 16 residues. The ends were cut back, 0 bases at V and 2 bases at J, with 14 bases in the middle. Per the germline V gene, CDR1 is SGHDT and CDR2 is YYEEEE.

The rearrangement joins TRBV11-2 to TRBJ2-2; D may be TRBD1 (6 bases). Germline V gene lookup returns CDR1 SGHAT and CDR2 FQNNGV. The CDR3 has 17 amino acids. Trimming removed 0 bases at V and 4 bases at J, with 15 bases between. The CDR3 loop is CASSLEGATSATGELFF. As DNA, the CDR3 is TGTGCCAGCAGCTTAGAGGGGGCCACCTCGGCCACCGGGGAGCTGTTTTTT. The full variable domain, in which reference TRBV11-2 and TRBJ2-2 provide the parts outside the CDR3, is EAGVAQSPRYKIIEKRQSVAFWCNPISGHATLYWYQQILGQGPKLLIQFQNNGVVDDSQLPKDRFSAERLKGVDSTLKIQPAKLEDSAVYLCASSLEGATSATGELFFGEGSRLTVL.

This chain uses TRBV5-8 with TRBJ1-4; D not resolved. There are 14 residues in the CDR3. Between the trimmed V and J ends, which lost 1 base and 3 bases, there was a span of 7 bases. Looked up from germline, CDR1 is SGHTS and CDR2 is YDEGEE. As DNA, the CDR3 is TGTGCCAGCAGCTTGTGGGGAGCTAATGAAAAACTGTTTTTT. The encoded protein is CASSLWGANEKLFF.

The genes are TRBV27 and TRBJ1-5, with D maybe TRBD1 (6 bases). The V gene lost 2 bases and the J gene lost 5 bases, with 13 bases spanning the gap. Germline CDR1 and CDR2: MNHEY and SMNVEV (reference sequence). The CDR3 has 15 amino acids. CDR3 loop: CASSLIQGWDQPQHF. The CDR3 nucleotides read TGTGCCAGCAGTTTAATACAGGGCTGGGATCAGCCCCAGCATTTT.

This chain links TRBV6-6 with TRBJ1-5; D gene uncertain. CDR3 size: 15 residues. V gave up 0 bases and J gave up 2 bases, with 8 bases separating them. CDR1 and CDR2 from the germline V gene are MNHNY and SVGAGI (reference sequence). The CDR3 bases are TGTGCCAGCAGTTACTCCCCTACGGGCAATCAGCCCCAGCATTTT. Protein sequence: CASSYSPTGNQPQHF.

J is TRBJ2-5 and V is TRBV11-2; no firm D call. The CDR3 loop spans 13 amino acids. V lost 2 bases, J lost 0 bases, and 4 bases lay in between. Germline loops: CDR1 SGHAT, CDR2 FQNNGV. CDR3: CASSLQDQETQYF. The CDR3 DNA is TGTGCCAGCAGCTTACAGGACCAAGAGACCCAGTACTTC.

The rearrangement joins TRBV7-8 to TRBJ2-1, with D possibly matching TRBD2 (6 bases). The CDR3 covers 16 residues. Trimming stripped 3 bases from V and 2 bases from J, with 14 bases between. Germline CDR1 SGHVS, CDR2 FQNEAQ. CDR3: CASSLQPGVAYNEQFF. Here the CDR3 DNA reads TGTGCCAGCAGCTTGCAACCGGGAGTCGCCTACAATGAGCAGTTCTTC.

As for this clone: The same CDR3 is also encoded by other DNA sequences in this sample. The chain carries TRBV5-1 and TRBJ2-5, with D uncertain. CDR3 length: 13 amino acids. Germline V gene lookup returns CDR1 SGHRS and CDR2 YFSETQ. V was pared by 1 base and J by 5 bases, with 9 bases between. This CDR3 reads CASSLSSGETQYF. The CDR3 DNA reads TGCGCCAGCAGCTTGAGCAGTGGGGAGACCCAGTACTTC.

The gene calls are TRBV6-1 and TRBJ2-7; D tentatively reads TRBD1 or TRBD2 (5 bases each). The CDR3 has 13 amino acids. CDR1 MNHNS and CDR2 SASEGT come from the germline V gene. Trimming shortened V by 8 bases and J by 0 bases, and 11 bases separated the two germline ends. The CDR3 here is CASGGRTSYEQYF. In DNA form, the CDR3 reads TGTGCCAGCGGGGGTCGGACCTCCTACGAGCAGTACTTC.

There are a few counts of this clone. This chain joins TRBV7-3 and TRBJ2-6; perhaps TRBD1 as D (6 bases). Germline CDR1 and CDR2: SGHTA and FQGTGA. The ends were cut back, 5 bases at V and 2 bases at J, with 10 bases in the middle. The CDR3 contains 15 residues. The CDR3 here is CASSPGQPGANVLTF. For the CDR3, the DNA is TGTGCCAGCAGCCCCGGACAGCCTGGGGCCAACGTCCTGACTTTC.